This TCR beta chain stems from a study of identifying expanded T cells in peripheral blood. Study results and limitations: Across healthy donors, higher total template counts meant significantly greater roughly 2-week count variance. Technical replicates showed around 1.2 changed clones; two weeks about 16; four weeks 19.

Healthy donors had no documented immune events, such as infections, while sampled. The germline CDR1 and CDR2 sequences are LNHDA and SQIVND (reference sequence). The V end was cut by 5 bases, the J end by 8 bases, with 15 bases between. CDR3 length equals 14 residues. Method: immunoSEQ multiplex PCR; TCRdb's copy keeps in-frame clones and lacks some. The top ten clones hold around 15% of a sample with 90,000 to 120,000 clones, roughly 89% of them seen once. On this clone itself: Its antigen is still unknown.

Sequenced input: blood. The rearrangement joins TRBV19 to TRBJ1-4, with a possible D match to TRBD1 (5 bases). This receptor was obtained from a person between 18 and 69 years old in good health. The CDR3 bases are TGTGCCAGTAGTCCTACCGGGGCCGGAGAAAAACTGTTTTTT. Amino acid sequence: CASSPTGAGEKLFF.